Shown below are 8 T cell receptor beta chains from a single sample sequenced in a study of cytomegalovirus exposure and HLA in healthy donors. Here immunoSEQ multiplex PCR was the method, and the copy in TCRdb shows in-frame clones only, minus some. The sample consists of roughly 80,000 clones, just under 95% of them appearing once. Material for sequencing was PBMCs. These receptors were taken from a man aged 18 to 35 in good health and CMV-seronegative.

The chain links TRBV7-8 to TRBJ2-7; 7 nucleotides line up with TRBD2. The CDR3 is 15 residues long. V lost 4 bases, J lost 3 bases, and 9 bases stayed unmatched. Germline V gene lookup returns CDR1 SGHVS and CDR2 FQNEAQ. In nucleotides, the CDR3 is TGTGCCAGCAGCTCCTTGGGGGGGTTGGTCTACGAGCAGTACTTC. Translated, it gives CASSSLGGLVYEQYF.

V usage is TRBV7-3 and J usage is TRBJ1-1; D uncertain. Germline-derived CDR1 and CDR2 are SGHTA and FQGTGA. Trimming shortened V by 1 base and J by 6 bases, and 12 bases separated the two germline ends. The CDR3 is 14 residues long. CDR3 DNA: TGTGCCAGCAGCTTAAGAGGGTTTAACTCTGAAGCTTTCTTT. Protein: CASSLRGFNSEAFF.

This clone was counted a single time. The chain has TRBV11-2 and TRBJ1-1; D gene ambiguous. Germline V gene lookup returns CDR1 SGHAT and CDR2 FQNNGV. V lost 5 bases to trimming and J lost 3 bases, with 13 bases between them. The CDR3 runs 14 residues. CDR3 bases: TGTGCCAGCAGCGAAGATTGGAGTTACACTGAAGCTTTCTTT. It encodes CASSEDWSYTEAFF. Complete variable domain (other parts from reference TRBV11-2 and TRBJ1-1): EAGVAQSPRYKIIEKRQSVAFWCNPISGHATLYWYQQILGQGPKLLIQFQNNGVVDDSQLPKDRFSAERLKGVDSTLKIQPAKLEDSAVYLCASSEDWSYTEAFFGQGTRLTVV.

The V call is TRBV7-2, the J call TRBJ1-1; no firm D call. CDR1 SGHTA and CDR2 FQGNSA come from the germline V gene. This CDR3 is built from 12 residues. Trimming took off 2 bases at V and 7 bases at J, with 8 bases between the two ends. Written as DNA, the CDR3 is TGTGCCAGCAGCTTACAGGCCCTTGAAGCTTTCTTT. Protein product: CASSLQALEAFF. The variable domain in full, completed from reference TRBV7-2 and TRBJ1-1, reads GAGVSQSPSNKVTEKGKDVELRCDPISGHTALYWYRQSLGQGLEFLIYFQGNSAPDKSGLPSDRFSAERTGGSVSTLTIQRTQQEDSAVYLCASSLQALEAFFGQGTRLTVV.

The CDR3 sequence is CATSRFLEPYNEQFF. In nucleotides, the CDR3 is TGTGCCACCAGCAGGTTCCTAGAACCCTACAATGAGCAGTTCTTC. The V and J genes are TRBV15 and TRBJ2-1; D gene unclear. From germline, CDR1 is LNHNV and CDR2 YYDKDF (reference sequence). Trimming removed 3 bases at V and 2 bases at J, with 11 bases between. CDR3 size: 15 residues.

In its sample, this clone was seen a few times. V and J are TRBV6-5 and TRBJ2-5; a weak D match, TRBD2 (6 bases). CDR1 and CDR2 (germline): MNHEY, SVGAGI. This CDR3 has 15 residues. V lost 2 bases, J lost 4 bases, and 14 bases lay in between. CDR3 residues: CASSYGEEGPETQYF. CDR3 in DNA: TGTGCCAGCAGTTACGGAGAGGAGGGGCCAGAGACCCAGTACTTC.

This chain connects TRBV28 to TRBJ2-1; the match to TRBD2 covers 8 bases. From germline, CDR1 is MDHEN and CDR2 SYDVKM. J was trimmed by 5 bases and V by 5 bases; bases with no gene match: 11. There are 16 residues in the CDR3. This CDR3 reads CASSPNSGKTNNEQFF. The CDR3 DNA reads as TGTGCCAGCAGTCCAAATAGCGGGAAAACCAACAATGAGCAGTTCTTC. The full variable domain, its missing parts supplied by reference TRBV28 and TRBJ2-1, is DVKVTQSSRYLVKRTGEKVFLECVQDMDHENMFWYRQDPGLGLRLIYFSYDVKMKEKGDIPEGYSVSREKKERFSLILESASTNQTSMYLCASSPNSGKTNNEQFFGPGTRLTVL.

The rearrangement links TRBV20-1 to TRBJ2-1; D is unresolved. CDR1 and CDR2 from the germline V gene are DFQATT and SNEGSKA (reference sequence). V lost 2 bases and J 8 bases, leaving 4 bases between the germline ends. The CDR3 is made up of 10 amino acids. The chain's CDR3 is CSARIYEQFF. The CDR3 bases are TGCAGTGCTAGAATCTATGAGCAGTTCTTC.